The source of this T cell receptor (beta chain) is a study of identifying expanded T cells in peripheral blood. Between the trimmed V and J ends, which lost 6 bases and 3 bases, there was a span of 18 bases. CDR1 and CDR2 (germline): LNHDA, SQIVND (reference sequence). The CDR3 sequence is 15 residues long. TCRdb's copy holds only in-frame clones and misses some; the assay was immunoSEQ multiplex PCR. The repertoire holds 90,000 to 120,000 clones, with about 89% as singletons. This receptor was obtained from a person aged 18 to 70 in good health. Material: blood. The chain recombines TRBV19 with TRBJ2-7, with D unresolved. CDR3 protein: CASSRTTTENYEQYF. The CDR3 coding sequence is TGTGCCAGTAGCCGGACGACGACGGAGAACTACGAGCAGTACTTC.